These 5 T cell receptor beta chains originate from one sample sequenced in a study of patients and donors after allogeneic stem cell transplantation. TCRdb re-called the RT-PCR reads through MiXCR, storing one row per CDR3 protein. The table records about 6,500 distinct CDR3 sequences, more than 9.5% of them present only once. The specimen sequenced was blood, either unsorted or a sorted T cell fraction (not recorded which). These receptors all come from a human donor who was either an allogeneic HSCT recipient or a stem cell or donor lymphocyte infusion donor (not recorded which). It is not recorded whose cells these are; they may come from a transplant donor.

This clonotype was counted ten times or more. This chain uses TRBV4-1 with TRBJ1-2; 8 nucleotides agree with TRBD1. The CDR3 is 16 residues long. Germline CDR1 and CDR2: MGHRA and YSYEKL. V dropped 4 bases and J dropped 8; count of bases not matched to a gene: 15. As DNA, the CDR3 is TGCGCCAGCAGCCCCGTAGACAGGGGAGGTGGTAGCGGCTACACCTTC. Its translation: CASSPVDRGGGSGYTF.

In this sample, this clonotype turned up many times. The rearrangement links TRBV3-2 to TRBJ1-5; the DNA was not compared with TRBD1, the D call given in the table. TRBV3-2 constitutes a pseudogene. The CDR3 contains 13 residues. The CDR3: CASSPPGSQPQHF. The CDR3 DNA is TGTGCCAGCAGCCCCCCAGGGAGTCAGCCCCAGCATTTT.

The chain combines TRBV5-1 with TRBJ2-1; possibly TRBD1 for D (5 bases). The germline gives CDR1 SGHRS, CDR2 YFSETQ. The length of the CDR3 is 15 residues. Trimming took off 3 bases at V and 1 base at J, with 11 bases between the two ends. Here the CDR3 reads CASSSQGMSYNEQFF. CDR3 DNA: TGCGCCAGCAGCTCGCAGGGAATGTCCTACAATGAGCAGTTCTTC.

The gene calls are TRBV7-6 and TRBJ1-1; D remains unclear. V dropped 4 bases and J dropped 4 bases, with 7 bases sitting between them. The CDR3 runs to 12 residues. CDR1 SGHVS and CDR2 FNYEAQ come from the germline V gene. CDR3 DNA sequence: TGTGCCAGCAGCTCATTGGTCACTGAAGCTTTCTTT. Amino acid sequence: CASSSLVTEAFF.

Many counts were recorded for this clonotype. The chain combines TRBV24-1 with TRBJ2-3; 8 bases match TRBD2. The germline V gene has CDR1 KGHDR and CDR2 SFDVKD. The CDR3 has 16 residues. J was trimmed by 0 bases and V by 5 bases; bases with no gene match: 6. Here the CDR3 reads CATSVPAGGSTDTQYF. In nucleotides, the CDR3 is TGTGCCACCAGTGTCCCTGCGGGAGGCAGCACAGATACGCAGTATTTT.